The clone carrying this T cell receptor beta chain has only one observation. Its antigen is not known. The data originate from a study of shared clonotypes between healthy human individuals. Points from the study as a whole: A few donors held 4.5% to 5% of naive CD4 clonotypes in common.

Per sorted-subset replicate PCR, input was approximately 200 ng DNA, representing tens of thousands of T cell genomes. Assay used: immunoSEQ multiplex PCR; TCRdb lists only in-frame clones, some missing. The table has about 1.5 million clones, roughly 96% seen once. V was clipped by 3 bases and J by 9 bases, with 12 bases between them. The germline V gene encodes CDR1 WNHNN and CDR2 SYGVQD (reference sequence). The CDR3 extends over 13 amino acids. Donors included only healthy HIV-negative adults lacking recent acute infections or vaccinations. The chain carries TRBV10-1 and TRBJ2-1; D ambiguous. This TCR came from a man aged 25-40 years in good health. The sequencing sample was made of naive CD4+ T cells sorted from blood. Subset meaning: CD45RA+ positively selected. CDR3 amino acids: CASSDSGDGEQFF. CDR3 bases: TGCGCCAGCAGTGACTCTGGGGATGGTGAGCAGTTCTTC.